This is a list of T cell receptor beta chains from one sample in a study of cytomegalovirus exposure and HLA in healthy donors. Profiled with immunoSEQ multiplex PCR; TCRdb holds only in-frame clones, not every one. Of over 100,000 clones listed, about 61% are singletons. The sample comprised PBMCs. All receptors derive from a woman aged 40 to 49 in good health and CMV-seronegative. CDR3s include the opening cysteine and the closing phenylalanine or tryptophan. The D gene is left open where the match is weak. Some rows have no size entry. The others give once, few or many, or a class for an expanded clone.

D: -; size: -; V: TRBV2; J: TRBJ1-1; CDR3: CASSRRTTGTTEAFF; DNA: TGTGCCAGCAGTCGAAGAACGACTGGAACGACTGAAGCTTTCTTT
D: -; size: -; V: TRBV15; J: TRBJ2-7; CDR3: CATSREAGLSYEQYF; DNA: TGTGCCACCAGCAGAGAGGCAGGCCTCTCCTACGAGCAGTACTTC
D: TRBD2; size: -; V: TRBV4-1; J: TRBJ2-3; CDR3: CASSQGVIPPGGGDTQYF; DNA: TGCGCCAGCAGCCAAGGTGTAATCCCCCCGGGGGGGGGAGATACGCAGTATTTT
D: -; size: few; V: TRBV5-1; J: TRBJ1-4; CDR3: CASSPRGEKLFF; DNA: TGCGCCAGCAGCCCTCGAGGGGAAAAACTGTTTTTT
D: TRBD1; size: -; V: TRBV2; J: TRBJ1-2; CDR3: CASSAGTGVVYGYTF; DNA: TGTGCCAGCTCGGCGGGGACAGGGGTTGTCTATGGCTACACCTTC
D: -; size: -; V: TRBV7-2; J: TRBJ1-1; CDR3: CASSPGGNTEAFF; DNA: TGTGCCAGCAGCCCGGGGGGGAACACTGAAGCTTTCTTT
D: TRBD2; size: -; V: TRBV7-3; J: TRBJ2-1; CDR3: CASSLTSGGASLNEQFF; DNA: TGTGCCAGCAGCCTTACTAGCGGGGGGGCCAGTCTGAATGAGCAGTTCTTC
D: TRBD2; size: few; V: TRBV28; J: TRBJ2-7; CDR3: CASSGVSGGAGEQYF; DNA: TGTGCCAGCAGTGGAGTAAGCGGGGGGGCGGGGGAGCAGTACTTC
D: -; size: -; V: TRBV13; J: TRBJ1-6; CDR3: CASSLLAGYSPLHF; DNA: TGTGCCAGCTCCCTTCTCGCGGGATATTCACCCCTCCACTTT
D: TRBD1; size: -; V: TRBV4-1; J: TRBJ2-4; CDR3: CASSPGQGDIQYF; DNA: TGCGCCAGCAGCCCCGGACAGGGAGACATTCAGTACTTC
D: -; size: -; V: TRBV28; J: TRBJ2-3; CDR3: CASSLSRDADTQYF; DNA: TGTGCCAGCAGTTTGTCCCGGGATGCAGATACGCAGTATTTT
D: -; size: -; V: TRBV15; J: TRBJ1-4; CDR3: CATSRDRGGVNEKLFF; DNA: TGTGCCACCAGCAGGGACCGGGGAGGGGTTAATGAAAAACTGTTTTTT
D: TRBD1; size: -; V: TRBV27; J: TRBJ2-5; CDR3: CASSLTGVVQETQYF; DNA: TGTGCCAGCAGCCTTACAGGGGTGGTCCAAGAGACCCAGTACTTC
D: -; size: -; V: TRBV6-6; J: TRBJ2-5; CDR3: CASSSSLGTQYF; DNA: TGTGCCAGCAGTTCCTCCCTAGGGACCCAGTACTTC
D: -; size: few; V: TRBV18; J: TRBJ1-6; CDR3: CASSPSQGTNSPLHF; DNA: TGTGCCAGCTCACCATCCCAGGGAACTAATTCACCCCTCCACTTT
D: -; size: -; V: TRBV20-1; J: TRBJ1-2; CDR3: CSAPRGYGYTF; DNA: TGCAGTGCCCCCCGGGGTTATGGCTACACCTTC
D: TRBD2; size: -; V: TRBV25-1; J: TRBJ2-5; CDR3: CASSAPAGWAETQYF; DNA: TGTGCCAGCAGTGCCCCAGCGGGGTGGGCGGAGACCCAGTACTTC
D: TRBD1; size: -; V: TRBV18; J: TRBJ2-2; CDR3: CASSPSTGEAGELFF; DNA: TGTGCCAGCTCACCAAGTACAGGGGAAGCCGGGGAGCTGTTTTTT
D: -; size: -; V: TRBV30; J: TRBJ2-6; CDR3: CAWSVGGFSGANVLTF; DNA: TGTGCCTGGAGTGTAGGAGGGTTTTCTGGGGCCAACGTCCTGACTTTC
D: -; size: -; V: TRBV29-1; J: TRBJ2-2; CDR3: CSAGLTTGELFF; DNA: TGCAGCGCTGGACTAACCACCGGGGAGCTGTTTTTT
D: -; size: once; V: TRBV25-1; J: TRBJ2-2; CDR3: CASSDAGMNTGELFF; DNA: TGTGCCAGCAGTGATGCAGGGATGAACACCGGGGAGCTGTTTTTT
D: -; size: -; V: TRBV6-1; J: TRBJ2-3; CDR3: CASSELDSRTDTQYF; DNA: TGTGCCAGCAGTGAATTGGACAGCCGCACAGATACGCAGTATTTT
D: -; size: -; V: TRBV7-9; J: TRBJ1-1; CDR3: CASSLAQGMNTEAFF; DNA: TGTGCCAGCAGCTTAGCGCAGGGAATGAACACTGAAGCTTTCTTT
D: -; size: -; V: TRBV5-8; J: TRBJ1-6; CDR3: CASSLRGTLNSPLHF; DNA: TGTGCCAGCAGCTTGCGGGGGACCCTCAATTCACCCCTCCACTTT
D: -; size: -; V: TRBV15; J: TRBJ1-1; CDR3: CATSRGALNTEAFF; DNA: TGTGCCACCAGCAGAGGGGCCCTGAACACTGAAGCTTTCTTT
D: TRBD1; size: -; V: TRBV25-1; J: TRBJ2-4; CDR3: CASSTTGDTDWKNIQYF; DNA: TGTGCCAGCAGTACTACAGGGGATACCGACTGGAAGAACATTCAGTACTTC
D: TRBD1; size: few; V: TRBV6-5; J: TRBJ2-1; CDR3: CASSPWGQRNEQFF; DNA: TGTGCCAGCAGCCCCTGGGGACAGCGCAATGAGCAGTTCTTC
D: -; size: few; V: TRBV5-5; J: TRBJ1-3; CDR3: CASSWATGSGNTIYF; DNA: TGTGCCAGCAGCTGGGCGACAGGTTCTGGAAACACCATATATTTT
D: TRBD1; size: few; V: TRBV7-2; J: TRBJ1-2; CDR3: CASSRGTASGYTF; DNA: TGTGCCAGCAGCCGAGGGACAGCCTCGGGCTACACCTTC